This T cell receptor beta chain was recorded in a study of shared clonotypes between healthy human individuals. Findings and caveats of the study: Non-shared clonotypes displayed generation probabilities falling below those of clonotypes present in all four donors.

Only one count was recorded for this clone. As yet, its antigen is unknown. Template for every sorted-subset replicate PCR totaled roughly 210 ng DNA, about 30,000 T cell genomes. Measured with immunoSEQ multiplex PCR; TCRdb has only the in-frame clones, and not every one. The repertoire consists of millions of clones, with around 90% occurring once and the leading ten covering about 0.13%. This CDR3 contains 14 residues. Trimming left V 3 bases short and J 0 bases short, with 6 bases between. CDR1 and CDR2 from the germline V gene are MNHNS and SASEGT. This receptor was identified in a young man in good health. The chain employs TRBV6-1 and TRBJ2-4; D may be TRBD1 or TRBD2 (5 bases each). Specimen: naive CD4+ T cells sorted from blood. Indicated subset: CD45RA+ positively selected. This CDR3 reads CASSDGTAKNIQYF. CDR3 in DNA: TGTGCCAGCAGTGACGGGACAGCCAAAAACATTCAGTACTTC.